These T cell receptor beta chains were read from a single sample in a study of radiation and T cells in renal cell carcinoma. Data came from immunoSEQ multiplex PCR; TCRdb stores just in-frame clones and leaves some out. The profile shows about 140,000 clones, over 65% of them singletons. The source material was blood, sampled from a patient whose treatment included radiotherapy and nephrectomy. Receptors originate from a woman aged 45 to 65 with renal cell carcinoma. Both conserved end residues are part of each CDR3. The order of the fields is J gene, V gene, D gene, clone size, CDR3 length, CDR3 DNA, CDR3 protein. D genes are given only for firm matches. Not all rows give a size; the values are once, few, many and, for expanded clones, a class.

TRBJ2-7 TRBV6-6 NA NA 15 TGTGCCAGCAGACGTACCGGGACCCAAACCTACGAGCAGTACTTC CASRRTGTQTYEQYF
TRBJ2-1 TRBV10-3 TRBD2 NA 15 TGTGCCATCAGTGAACGGAGCGGGGGGCGGAATGAGCAGTTCTTC CAISERSGGRNEQFF
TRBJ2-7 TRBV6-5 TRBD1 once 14 TGTGCCAGCAGTAGAGGGACAGCCTCCTACGAGCAGTACTTC CASSRGTASYEQYF
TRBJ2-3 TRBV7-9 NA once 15 TGTGCCAGCAGCTTGTTACAGGGCTACACAGATACGCAGTATTTT CASSLLQGYTDTQYF
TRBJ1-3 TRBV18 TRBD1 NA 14 TGTGCCAGCTCCGCCAGGGGGAACGGAAACACCATATATTTT CASSARGNGNTIYF
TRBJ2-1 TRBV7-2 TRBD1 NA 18 TGTGCCAGCAGCCCTCGCGGTGGTGGGGACAGGATCAAAAATGAGCAGTTCTTC CASSPRGGGDRIKNEQFF
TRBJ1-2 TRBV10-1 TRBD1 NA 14 TGCGCCAGCAGTGGTAAGACAGGGAACTATGGCTACACCTTC CASSGKTGNYGYTF
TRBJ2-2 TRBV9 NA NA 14 TGTGCCAGCAGCTTAAGGACTGTCTCCGGGGAGCTGTTTTTT CASSLRTVSGELFF
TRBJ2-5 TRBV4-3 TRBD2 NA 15 TGCGCCAGCAGCCAAGGGCTAGCGGGCGAAGAGACCCAGTACTTC CASSQGLAGEETQYF
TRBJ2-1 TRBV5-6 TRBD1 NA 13 TGTGCCAGCAGCCCTCAGGGGGTGAATGAGCAGTTCTTC CASSPQGVNEQFF
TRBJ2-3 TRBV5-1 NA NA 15 TGCGCCAGCAGTTTAGACACGCGAAAGACGGATACGCAGTATTTT CASSLDTRKTDTQYF
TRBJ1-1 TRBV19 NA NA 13 TGTGCCAGTAGTATCTCAATGAACACTGAAGCTTTCTTT CASSISMNTEAFF
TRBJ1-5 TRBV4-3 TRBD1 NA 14 TGCGCCAGCAGCCTGACAGGGGACTATCAGCCCCAGCATTTT CASSLTGDYQPQHF
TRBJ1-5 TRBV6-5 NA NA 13 TGTGCCAGCAGTTACGCCTACAATCAGCCCCAGCATTTT CASSYAYNQPQHF
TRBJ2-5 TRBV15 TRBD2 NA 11 TGTGCCACCGGGGGAGGGGAGACCCAGTACTTC CATGGGETQYF
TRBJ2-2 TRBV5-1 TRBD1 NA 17 TGCGCCAGCAGCTTGGAACCGGGACAGGATAACACCGGGGAGCTGTTTTTT CASSLEPGQDNTGELFF
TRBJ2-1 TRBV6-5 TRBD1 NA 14 TGTGCCAGCAGTTGGGACAGGGGGTACAATGAGCAGTTCTTC CASSWDRGYNEQFF
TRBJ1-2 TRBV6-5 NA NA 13 TGTGCCAGCAGAACCGGGGCTAGGTATGGCTACACCTTC CASRTGARYGYTF
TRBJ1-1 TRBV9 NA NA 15 TGTGCCAGCAGCGTAGAACAGGGACAAGGCACTGAAGCTTTCTTT CASSVEQGQGTEAFF
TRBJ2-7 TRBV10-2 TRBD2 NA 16 TGCGCCAGCAGTGATACCGGGACTAGCACCCCGTACGAGCAGTACTTC CASSDTGTSTPYEQYF
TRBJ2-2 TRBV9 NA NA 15 TGTGCCAGCAGCGTAGATTCCAGCCCCACCGGGGAGCTGTTTTTT CASSVDSSPTGELFF
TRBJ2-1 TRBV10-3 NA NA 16 TGTGCCATCAGCGAAACAGGGAGAGGGGCCTACAATGAGCAGTTCTTC CAISETGRGAYNEQFF
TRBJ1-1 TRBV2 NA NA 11 TGTGCCACAAGACGAGACACTGAAGCTTTCTTT CATRRDTEAFF
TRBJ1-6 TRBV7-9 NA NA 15 TGTGCCAGCAGCTTAGAGGGGGGTAGAAATTCACCCCTCCACTTT CASSLEGGRNSPLHF
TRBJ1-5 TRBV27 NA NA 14 TGTGCCACCACAGGGTTGGTTACGCATCAGCCCCAGCATTTT CATTGLVTHQPQHF
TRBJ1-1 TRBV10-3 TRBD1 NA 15 TGTGCCATCAGTACCGGACAGGGGGCGACCACTGAAGCTTTCTTT CAISTGQGATTEAFF
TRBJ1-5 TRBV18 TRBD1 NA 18 TGTGCCAGCTCACTAAATCTCCCATCGACAGGGATTGGCCAGCCCCAGCATTTT CASSLNLPSTGIGQPQHF
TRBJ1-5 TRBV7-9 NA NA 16 TGTGCCAGCAGCCCTGGGACGGGCTATAGCAATCAGCCCCAGCATTTT CASSPGTGYSNQPQHF
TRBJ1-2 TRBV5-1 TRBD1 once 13 TGCGCCAGCAGCTCGGACAGGGAATATGGCTACACCTTC CASSSDREYGYTF
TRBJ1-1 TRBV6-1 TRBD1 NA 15 TGTGCCAGCATTGGCGGGACAGGCCCTAACACTGAAGCTTTCTTT CASIGGTGPNTEAFF
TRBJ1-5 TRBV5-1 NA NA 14 TGCGCCAGCTCCGAAGAAGGGAGCAATCAGCCCCAGCATTTT CASSEEGSNQPQHF
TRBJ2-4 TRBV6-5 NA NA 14 TGTGCCAGCAGAGAGATGGGGGGAGGAAACATTCAGTACTTC CASREMGGGNIQYF
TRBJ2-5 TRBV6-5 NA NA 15 TGTGCCAGCAGATTGGCCTGGAGGGCCCAAGAGACCCAGTACTTC CASRLAWRAQETQYF
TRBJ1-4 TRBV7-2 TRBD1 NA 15 TGTGCCAGCAGCTTCGGCGGCGACAGGGGGATAAGACTGTTTTTT CASSFGGDRGIRLFF
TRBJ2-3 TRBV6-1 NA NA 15 TGTGCCAGCAGTGAAAGCGTGGGGGCGGGAGATACGCAGTATTTT CASSESVGAGDTQYF
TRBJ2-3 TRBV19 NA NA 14 TGTGCCAGTAGTATATCGGGAGTCGCAGATACGCAGTATTTT CASSISGVADTQYF
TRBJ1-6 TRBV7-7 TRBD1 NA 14 TGTGCCAGCAGCGTGGGACAGGACAATTCACCCCTCCACTTT CASSVGQDNSPLHF
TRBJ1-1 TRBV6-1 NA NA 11 TGTGCCGTCTTAATGGGGAAAGCGGCTTTCTTT CAVLMGKAAFF
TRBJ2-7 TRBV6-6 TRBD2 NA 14 TGTGCCAGCAGTTACCAAGCGGGGACCTACGAGCAGTACTTC CASSYQAGTYEQYF